The clone carrying this TCR beta chain was counted a few times. Antigen unknown. This CDR3 region has 18 residues. From germline, CDR1 is SEHNR and CDR2 FQNEAQ (reference sequence). V lost 5 bases, J lost 3 bases, and 8 bases stayed unmatched. The data derive from a study of post-analysis software for immune sequencing data. Findings and limits, study-wide: Comparison of patients with controls showed five or six TRBV segments more frequent in patients, TRBV5-6, TRBV5-1 and TRBV20-1 among them.

TCR beta cDNA libraries had unique molecular identifiers. TCRdb called the PCR reads again in MiXCR, with one record for every CDR3 protein. The repertoire holds hundreds of thousands of distinct CDR3 sequences, with about 50% as singletons. Sequencing used blood. The sequence came from a girl aged 5-17 years with multiple sclerosis. The chain links TRBV7-9 to TRBJ2-1; TRBD2 matches 15 bases. As DNA, the CDR3 is TGTGCCAGCAGCACCCGGACTAGCGGGAGGGCCATCTACAATGAGCAGTTCTTC. It specifies CASSTRTSGRAIYNEQFF.